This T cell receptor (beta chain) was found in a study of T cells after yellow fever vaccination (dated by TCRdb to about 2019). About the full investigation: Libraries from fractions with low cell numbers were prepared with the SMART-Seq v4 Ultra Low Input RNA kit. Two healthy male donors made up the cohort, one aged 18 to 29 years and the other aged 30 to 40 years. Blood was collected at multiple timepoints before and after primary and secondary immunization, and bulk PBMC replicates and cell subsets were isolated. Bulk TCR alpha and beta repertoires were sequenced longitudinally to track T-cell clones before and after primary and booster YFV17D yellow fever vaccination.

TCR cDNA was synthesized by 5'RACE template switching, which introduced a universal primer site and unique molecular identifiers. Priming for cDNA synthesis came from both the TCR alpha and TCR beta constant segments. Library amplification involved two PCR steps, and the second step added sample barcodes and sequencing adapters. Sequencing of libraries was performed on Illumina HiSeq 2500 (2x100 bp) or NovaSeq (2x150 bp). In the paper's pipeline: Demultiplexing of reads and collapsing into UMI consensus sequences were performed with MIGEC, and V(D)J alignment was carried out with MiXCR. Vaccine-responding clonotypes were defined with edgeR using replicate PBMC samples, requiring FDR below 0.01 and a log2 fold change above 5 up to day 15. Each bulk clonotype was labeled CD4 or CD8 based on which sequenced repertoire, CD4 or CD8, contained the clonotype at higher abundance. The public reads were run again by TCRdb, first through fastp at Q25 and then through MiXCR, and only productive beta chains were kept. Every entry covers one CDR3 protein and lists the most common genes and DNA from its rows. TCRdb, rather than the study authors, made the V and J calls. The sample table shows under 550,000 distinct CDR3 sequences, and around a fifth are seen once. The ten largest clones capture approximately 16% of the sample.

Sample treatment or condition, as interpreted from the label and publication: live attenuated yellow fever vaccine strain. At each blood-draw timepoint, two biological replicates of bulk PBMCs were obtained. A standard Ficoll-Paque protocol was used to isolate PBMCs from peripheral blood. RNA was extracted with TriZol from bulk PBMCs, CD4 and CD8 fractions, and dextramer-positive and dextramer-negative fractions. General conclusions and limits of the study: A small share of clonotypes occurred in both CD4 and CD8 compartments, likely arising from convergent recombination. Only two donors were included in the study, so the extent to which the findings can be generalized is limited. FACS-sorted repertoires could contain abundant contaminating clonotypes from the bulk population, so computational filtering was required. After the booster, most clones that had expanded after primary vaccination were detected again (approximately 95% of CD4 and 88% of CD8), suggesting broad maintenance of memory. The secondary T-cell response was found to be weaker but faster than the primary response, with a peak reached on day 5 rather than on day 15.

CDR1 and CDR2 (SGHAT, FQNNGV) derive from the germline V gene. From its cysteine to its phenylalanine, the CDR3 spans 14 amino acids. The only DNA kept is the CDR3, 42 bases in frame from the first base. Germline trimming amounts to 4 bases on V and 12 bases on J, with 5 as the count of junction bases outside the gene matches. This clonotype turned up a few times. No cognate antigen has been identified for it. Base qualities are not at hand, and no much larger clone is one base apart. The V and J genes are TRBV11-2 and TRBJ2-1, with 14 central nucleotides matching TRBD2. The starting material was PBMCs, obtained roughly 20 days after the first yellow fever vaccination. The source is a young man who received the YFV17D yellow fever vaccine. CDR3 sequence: CASSYRTSGGPQFF. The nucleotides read TGTGCCAGCAGCTACCGGACTAGCGGGGGGCCGCAGTTCTTC.